These 10 T cell receptor beta chains came from one sample sequenced in a study of blood T cell repertoires in COVID-19. Measured with immunoSEQ multiplex PCR; TCRdb has only the in-frame clones, and not every one. The sample holds roughly 250,000 clones; roughly 83% are singletons and the top ten take over 8%. The specimen was peripheral blood. The receptors derive from a woman older than 75 with acute or convalescent COVID-19.

The chain couples TRBV7-6 to TRBJ1-4; D is perhaps TRBD1 (6 bases). From germline, CDR1 is SGHVS and CDR2 FNYEAQ. CDR3 length: 14 residues. The V gene lost 1 base and the J gene lost 6 bases, with 9 bases spanning the gap. CDR3 in DNA: TGTGCCAGCAGCTTAGGAGGGGGTTATGAAAAACTGTTTTTT. It specifies CASSLGGGYEKLFF. Together with reference TRBV7-6 and TRBJ1-4, the CDR3 gives the full variable domain: GAGVSQSPRYKVTKRGQDVALRCDPISGHVSLYWYRQALGQGPEFLTYFNYEAQQDKSGLPNDRFSAERPEGSISTLTIQRTEQRDSAMYRCASSLGGGYEKLFFGSGTQLSVL.

The V gene is TRBV2, the J gene TRBJ2-7, with 9 bases that match TRBD1. The CDR3 extends over 12 amino acids. Trimming took 4 bases from V and 6 from J; bases not matched to a gene: 1. CDR1 and CDR2 (germline): SNHLY, FYNNEI. CDR3 bases: TGTGCCAGCAGTGGACAGGGGGGCGAGCAGTACTTC. Its protein product is CASSGQGGEQYF.

This chain uses TRBV12-3 or TRBV12-4 with TRBJ2-2; the D is unclear. V was trimmed by 3 bases and J by 4 bases, leaving 6 bases between them. CDR3 length: 13 amino acids. CDR3 sequence: CASSLIATGELFF. CDR3 DNA: TGTGCCAGCAGTTTGATAGCCACCGGGGAGCTGTTTTTT.

The genes are TRBV6-1 and TRBJ2-1; D gene unclear. In germline, CDR1 is MNHNS, CDR2 SASEGT. This CDR3 spans 12 amino acids. Trimming left V 2 bases short and J 6 bases short, with 5 bases between. In DNA, the CDR3 is TGTGCCAGCAGTGAACAGTTCAATGAGCAGTTCTTC. Translated, it gives CASSEQFNEQFF.

This clone was counted only a few times. The chain links TRBV19 to TRBJ1-5; 9 nucleotides align to TRBD1. J gave up 7 bases and V 6 bases, and 7 bases lay outside the gene matches. The CDR3 totals 14 residues. Germline CDR1 LNHDA, CDR2 SQIVND (reference sequence). Written as DNA, the CDR3 is TGTGCCAGTAGCTGGGGACAGGGTTCCCAGCCCCAGCATTTT. Encoded protein: CASSWGQGSQPQHF.

V gene TRBV27 combines with J gene TRBJ2-7, with 7 bases aligning to TRBD1. Looked up from germline, CDR1 is MNHEY and CDR2 is SMNVEV (reference sequence). The J segment lost 2 bases and the V segment lost 2 bases, leaving 6 bases of the junction unmatched. This CDR3 comprises 15 residues. The DNA of the CDR3 is TGTGCCAGCAGTTTAACAGGGGTGGCGACCTACGAGCAGTACTTC. Translation gives CASSLTGVATYEQYF.

This clone has a single count. Other DNA sequences of this sample code for an identical CDR3. The chain links TRBV5-1 to TRBJ2-7; D possibly corresponds to TRBD2 (5 bases). From germline, CDR1 is SGHRS and CDR2 YFSETQ. The CDR3 sequence is 14 residues long. Trimming took 0 bases from V and 2 from J, leaving 9 bases between them. Here the CDR3 DNA reads TGCGCCAGCAGCTTGGTAGCCGGGGCCTACGAGCAGTACTTC. It encodes CASSLVAGAYEQYF.

V usage is TRBV13 and J usage is TRBJ2-3, with 7 bases fitting TRBD2. Germline V gene sequence: CDR1 PRHDT, CDR2 FYEKMQ (reference sequence). The CDR3 consists of 17 residues. Losses at the gene ends were 3 bases for V and 2 bases for J; bases not matched to a gene: 11. The CDR3 spells CASSFYPPAGDTDTQYF. CDR3 in DNA: TGTGCCAGCAGCTTTTATCCCCCGGCGGGGGACACAGATACGCAGTATTTT.

This chain links TRBV5-1 with TRBJ2-3; 7 positions agree with TRBD2. CDR3 length: 19 amino acids. Germline CDR1 is SGHRS and CDR2 is YFSETQ. Trimming removed 0 bases from V and 1 base from J; junction bases left unmatched: 14. CDR3 loop: CASSLGRGVRPWGTDTQYF. The CDR3 DNA reads as TGCGCCAGCAGCTTGGGTCGGGGGGTTCGGCCTTGGGGCACAGATACGCAGTATTTT.

The chain couples TRBV12-3 or TRBV12-4 to TRBJ1-2, with D tentatively TRBD1 (5 bases). Deletions cut 11 bases from V and 8 bases from J, with 15 bases between. The CDR3 covers 11 residues. The CDR3 here is CACGTAGGYTF. Written as DNA, the CDR3 is TGTGCCTGCGGGACGGCCGGAGGCTACACCTTC.